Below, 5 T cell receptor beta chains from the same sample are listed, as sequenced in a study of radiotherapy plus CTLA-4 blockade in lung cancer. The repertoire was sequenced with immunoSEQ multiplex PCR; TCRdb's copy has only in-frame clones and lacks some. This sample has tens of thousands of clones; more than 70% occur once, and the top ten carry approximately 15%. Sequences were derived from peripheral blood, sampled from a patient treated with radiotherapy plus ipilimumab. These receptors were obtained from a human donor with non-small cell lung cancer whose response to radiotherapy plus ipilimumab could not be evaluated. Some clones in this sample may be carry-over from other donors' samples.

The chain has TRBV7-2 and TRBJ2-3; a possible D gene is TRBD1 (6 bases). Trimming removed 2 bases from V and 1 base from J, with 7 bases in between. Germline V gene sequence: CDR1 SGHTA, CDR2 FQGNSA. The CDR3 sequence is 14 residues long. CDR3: CASSLSGGTDTQYF. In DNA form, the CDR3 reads TGTGCCAGCAGCTTATCAGGGGGCACAGATACGCAGTATTTT.

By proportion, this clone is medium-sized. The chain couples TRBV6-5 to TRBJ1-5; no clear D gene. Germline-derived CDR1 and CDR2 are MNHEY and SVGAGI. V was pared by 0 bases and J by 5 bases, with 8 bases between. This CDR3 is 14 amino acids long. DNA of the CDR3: TGTGCCAGCAGTTACTCGGGCAGCTATCAGCCCCAGCATTTT. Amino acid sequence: CASSYSGSYQPQHF.

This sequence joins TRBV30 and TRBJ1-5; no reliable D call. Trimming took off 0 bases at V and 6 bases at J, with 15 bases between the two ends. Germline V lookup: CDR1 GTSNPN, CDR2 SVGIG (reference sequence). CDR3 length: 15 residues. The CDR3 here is CAWSVRGRGSQPQHF. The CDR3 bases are TGTGCCTGGAGTGTTCGGGGAAGAGGGTCTCAGCCCCAGCATTTT.

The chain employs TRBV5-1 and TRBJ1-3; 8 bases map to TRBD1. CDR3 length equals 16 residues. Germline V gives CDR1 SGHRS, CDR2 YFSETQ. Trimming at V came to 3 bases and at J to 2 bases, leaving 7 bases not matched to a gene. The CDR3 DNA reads TGCGCCAGCAGCTCTGGACAGGGATCGGCTGGAAACACCATATATTTT. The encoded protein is CASSSGQGSAGNTIYF.

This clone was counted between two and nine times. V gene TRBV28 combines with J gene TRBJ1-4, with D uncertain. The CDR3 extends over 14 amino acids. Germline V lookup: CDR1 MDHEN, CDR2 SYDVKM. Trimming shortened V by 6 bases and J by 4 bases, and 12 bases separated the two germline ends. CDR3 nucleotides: TGTGCCAGCAGGGCTACCGGGAGTAATGAAAAACTGTTTTTT. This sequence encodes CASRATGSNEKLFF.